This T cell receptor beta chain was identified during a study of cytomegalovirus exposure and HLA in healthy donors. General study findings and limits: Donors were assumed by presence/absence analyses to have roughly uniform sequencing depth. Accurate HLA-A and HLA-B prediction from TCR beta sequences was reported for most subjects.

This PCR relied on a set of 60 Vbeta primers and 13 Jbeta primers. Here immunoSEQ multiplex PCR was the method, and the copy in TCRdb shows in-frame clones only, minus some. The data hold around 77,000 clones, with around 78% observed a single time. Each donor was healthy, and each was a bone marrow donor. The CDR3 extends over 13 amino acids. V dropped 7 bases and J dropped 5; count of bases not matched to a gene: 2. Germline assignment: CDR1 ENHRY and CDR2 SYGVKD. As to this clone: Its antigen is still unknown.

The chain carries TRBV10-3 and TRBJ1-6, with 7 bases fitting TRBD1. Sequences were obtained from PBMCs. This receptor was taken from a man in his forties or fifties in good health and CMV-seronegative. The CDR3: CAIKGQNNSPLHF. CDR3 nucleotide sequence: TGTGCCATCAAGGGACAGAATAATTCACCCCTCCACTTT.